These 5 T cell receptor beta chains came from one sample sequenced in a study of blood T cells in healthy people across ages. Together with a sample-barcoded 5' primer, a J-beta primer mix was included in a second PCR lasting 7 to 11 cycles. A single record per CDR3 protein comes from TCRdb applying MiXCR to the 5' RACE reads. The profile shows around 1.5 million distinct CDR3 sequences, 42% of them singletons. The source material was blood. These receptors originate from a woman aged 18-35 years in good health.

The chain uses TRBV5-1 and TRBJ2-1, with 10 bases fitting TRBD2. Trimming removed 1 base from V and 8 bases from J; junction bases left unmatched: 18. Germline values: CDR1 SGHRS, CDR2 YFSETQ. The CDR3 length is 19 residues. The CDR3 spells CASSLRTDPSSGRMDEQFF. DNA for the CDR3: TGCGCCAGCAGCTTGCGAACCGATCCCTCTAGCGGGAGAATGGATGAGCAGTTCTTC.

The chain has TRBV4-1 and TRBJ1-2, with a possible D match to TRBD1 (6 bases). CDR3 size: 17 residues. The germline V gene encodes CDR1 MGHRA and CDR2 YSYEKL. The V and J ends lost 0 bases and 2 bases respectively, with 16 bases between them. As DNA, the CDR3 is TGCGCCAGCAGCCAAGATGGTGGACAGCTTCACAACTATGGCTACACCTTC. This sequence encodes CASSQDGGQLHNYGYTF.

Turning to this clonotype: The junction shows a germline mismatch at one end, possibly a read error. The rearrangement links TRBV20-1 to TRBJ2-3, with 10 positions matching TRBD2. From germline, CDR1 is DFQATT and CDR2 SNEGSKA (reference sequence). The CDR3 spans 14 residues. The CDR3 loop reads CSPSGGASTDAQYF. DNA of the CDR3: TGCAGTCCAAGCGGGGGGGCTAGCACAGATGCGCAGTATTTT.

In its sample, this clonotype was seen a few times. The genes are TRBV6-5 and TRBJ2-7, with D tentatively TRBD1 or TRBD2 (5 bases each). This CDR3 is built from 13 residues. The V end was cut by 6 bases, the J end by 2 bases, with 11 bases between. CDR1 is MNHEY, CDR2 SVGAGI, per germline. The CDR3 DNA is TGTGCCAGCAGCCCCGTGGGACCCTACGAGCAGTACTTC. Encoded protein: CASSPVGPYEQYF.

The sample holds a few counts of this clonotype. V usage is TRBV6-1 and J usage is TRBJ1-4, with D uncertain. V was trimmed by 4 bases and J by 0 bases, leaving 6 bases between them. The germline V gene encodes CDR1 MNHNS and CDR2 SASEGT. This CDR3 is 14 amino acids long. The CDR3 spells CASSAGATNEKLFF. CDR3 in DNA: TGTGCCAGCAGTGCAGGTGCAACTAATGAAAAACTGTTTTTT.